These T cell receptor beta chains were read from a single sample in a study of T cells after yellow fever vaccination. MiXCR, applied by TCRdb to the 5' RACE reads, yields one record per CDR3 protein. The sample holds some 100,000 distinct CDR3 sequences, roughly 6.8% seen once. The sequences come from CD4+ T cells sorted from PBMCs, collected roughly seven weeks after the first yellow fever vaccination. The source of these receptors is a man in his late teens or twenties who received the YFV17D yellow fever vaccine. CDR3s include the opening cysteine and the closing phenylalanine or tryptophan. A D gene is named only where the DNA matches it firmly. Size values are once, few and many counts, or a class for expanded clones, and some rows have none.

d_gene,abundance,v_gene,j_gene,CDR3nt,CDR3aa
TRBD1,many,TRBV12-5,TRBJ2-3,TGTGCTAGTGGTTTGGCCCCGGGACAGGGAGCTGATACGCAGTATTTT,CASGLAPGQGADTQYF
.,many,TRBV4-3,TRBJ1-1,TGCGCCAGCAGCCGAAACCCGAACACTGAAGCTTTCTTT,CASSRNPNTEAFF
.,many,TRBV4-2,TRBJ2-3,TGTGCCAGCAGTCCGAGAAGAGGCCCAGATACGCAGTATTTT,CASSPRRGPDTQYF
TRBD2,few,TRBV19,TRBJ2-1,TGTGCCAGTAGTATGGGAGGGACTAGCGGGGCGTCTGAGCAGTTCTTC,CASSMGGTSGASEQFF
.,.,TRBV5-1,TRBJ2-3,TGCGCCAGCAGTCTCTATTTTAGAGCAGATACGCAGTATTTT,CASSLYFRADTQYF
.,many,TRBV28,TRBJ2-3,TGTGCCAGCGGGAGGGGGGGGCGTCTATTAGATACGCAGTATTTT,CASGRGGRLLDTQYF
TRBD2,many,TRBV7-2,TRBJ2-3,TGTGCCAGCAGCTTAGTTCGGACTAGCGGGGGATCAACGCAGTATTTT,CASSLVRTSGGSTQYF
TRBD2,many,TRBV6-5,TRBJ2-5,TGTGCCAGCCGATCTAGCGGGGGGGAGACCCAGTACTTC,CASRSSGGETQYF
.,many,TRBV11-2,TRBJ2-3,TGTGCCAGCAGCCGATCTGGGGAGGATACGCAGTATTTT,CASSRSGEDTQYF
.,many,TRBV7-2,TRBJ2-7,TGTGCCAGCAGCTCGCGGTTCGAGCAGTACTTC,CASSSRFEQYF